The present TCR beta chain was sequenced within a study of shared clonotypes between healthy human individuals. Germline CDR1 reads MNHNY; CDR2 reads SVGAGI (reference sequence). The trim removed 2 bases at V and 7 bases at J, leaving 4 bases unmatched. This CDR3 has 13 amino acids. Among the donors, all were Caucasian adults who lived in Nashville, Tennessee. Profiling relied on immunoSEQ multiplex PCR, and the TCRdb table lists in-frame clones only, not all of them. This sample carries millions of clones, around nine tenths of them seen once, and the ten largest clones take about 0.13%. This chain connects TRBV6-6 to TRBJ2-5; 7 positions agree with TRBD2. The receptor's source is a young man in good health. The sequenced sample consisted of naive CD4+ T cells sorted from blood. Subset in this sample: CD45RA+ positively selected. In DNA, the CDR3 is TGTGCCAGCAGTTACGAGCCTAGCGGGACCCAGTACTTC. This encodes CASSYEPSGTQYF.